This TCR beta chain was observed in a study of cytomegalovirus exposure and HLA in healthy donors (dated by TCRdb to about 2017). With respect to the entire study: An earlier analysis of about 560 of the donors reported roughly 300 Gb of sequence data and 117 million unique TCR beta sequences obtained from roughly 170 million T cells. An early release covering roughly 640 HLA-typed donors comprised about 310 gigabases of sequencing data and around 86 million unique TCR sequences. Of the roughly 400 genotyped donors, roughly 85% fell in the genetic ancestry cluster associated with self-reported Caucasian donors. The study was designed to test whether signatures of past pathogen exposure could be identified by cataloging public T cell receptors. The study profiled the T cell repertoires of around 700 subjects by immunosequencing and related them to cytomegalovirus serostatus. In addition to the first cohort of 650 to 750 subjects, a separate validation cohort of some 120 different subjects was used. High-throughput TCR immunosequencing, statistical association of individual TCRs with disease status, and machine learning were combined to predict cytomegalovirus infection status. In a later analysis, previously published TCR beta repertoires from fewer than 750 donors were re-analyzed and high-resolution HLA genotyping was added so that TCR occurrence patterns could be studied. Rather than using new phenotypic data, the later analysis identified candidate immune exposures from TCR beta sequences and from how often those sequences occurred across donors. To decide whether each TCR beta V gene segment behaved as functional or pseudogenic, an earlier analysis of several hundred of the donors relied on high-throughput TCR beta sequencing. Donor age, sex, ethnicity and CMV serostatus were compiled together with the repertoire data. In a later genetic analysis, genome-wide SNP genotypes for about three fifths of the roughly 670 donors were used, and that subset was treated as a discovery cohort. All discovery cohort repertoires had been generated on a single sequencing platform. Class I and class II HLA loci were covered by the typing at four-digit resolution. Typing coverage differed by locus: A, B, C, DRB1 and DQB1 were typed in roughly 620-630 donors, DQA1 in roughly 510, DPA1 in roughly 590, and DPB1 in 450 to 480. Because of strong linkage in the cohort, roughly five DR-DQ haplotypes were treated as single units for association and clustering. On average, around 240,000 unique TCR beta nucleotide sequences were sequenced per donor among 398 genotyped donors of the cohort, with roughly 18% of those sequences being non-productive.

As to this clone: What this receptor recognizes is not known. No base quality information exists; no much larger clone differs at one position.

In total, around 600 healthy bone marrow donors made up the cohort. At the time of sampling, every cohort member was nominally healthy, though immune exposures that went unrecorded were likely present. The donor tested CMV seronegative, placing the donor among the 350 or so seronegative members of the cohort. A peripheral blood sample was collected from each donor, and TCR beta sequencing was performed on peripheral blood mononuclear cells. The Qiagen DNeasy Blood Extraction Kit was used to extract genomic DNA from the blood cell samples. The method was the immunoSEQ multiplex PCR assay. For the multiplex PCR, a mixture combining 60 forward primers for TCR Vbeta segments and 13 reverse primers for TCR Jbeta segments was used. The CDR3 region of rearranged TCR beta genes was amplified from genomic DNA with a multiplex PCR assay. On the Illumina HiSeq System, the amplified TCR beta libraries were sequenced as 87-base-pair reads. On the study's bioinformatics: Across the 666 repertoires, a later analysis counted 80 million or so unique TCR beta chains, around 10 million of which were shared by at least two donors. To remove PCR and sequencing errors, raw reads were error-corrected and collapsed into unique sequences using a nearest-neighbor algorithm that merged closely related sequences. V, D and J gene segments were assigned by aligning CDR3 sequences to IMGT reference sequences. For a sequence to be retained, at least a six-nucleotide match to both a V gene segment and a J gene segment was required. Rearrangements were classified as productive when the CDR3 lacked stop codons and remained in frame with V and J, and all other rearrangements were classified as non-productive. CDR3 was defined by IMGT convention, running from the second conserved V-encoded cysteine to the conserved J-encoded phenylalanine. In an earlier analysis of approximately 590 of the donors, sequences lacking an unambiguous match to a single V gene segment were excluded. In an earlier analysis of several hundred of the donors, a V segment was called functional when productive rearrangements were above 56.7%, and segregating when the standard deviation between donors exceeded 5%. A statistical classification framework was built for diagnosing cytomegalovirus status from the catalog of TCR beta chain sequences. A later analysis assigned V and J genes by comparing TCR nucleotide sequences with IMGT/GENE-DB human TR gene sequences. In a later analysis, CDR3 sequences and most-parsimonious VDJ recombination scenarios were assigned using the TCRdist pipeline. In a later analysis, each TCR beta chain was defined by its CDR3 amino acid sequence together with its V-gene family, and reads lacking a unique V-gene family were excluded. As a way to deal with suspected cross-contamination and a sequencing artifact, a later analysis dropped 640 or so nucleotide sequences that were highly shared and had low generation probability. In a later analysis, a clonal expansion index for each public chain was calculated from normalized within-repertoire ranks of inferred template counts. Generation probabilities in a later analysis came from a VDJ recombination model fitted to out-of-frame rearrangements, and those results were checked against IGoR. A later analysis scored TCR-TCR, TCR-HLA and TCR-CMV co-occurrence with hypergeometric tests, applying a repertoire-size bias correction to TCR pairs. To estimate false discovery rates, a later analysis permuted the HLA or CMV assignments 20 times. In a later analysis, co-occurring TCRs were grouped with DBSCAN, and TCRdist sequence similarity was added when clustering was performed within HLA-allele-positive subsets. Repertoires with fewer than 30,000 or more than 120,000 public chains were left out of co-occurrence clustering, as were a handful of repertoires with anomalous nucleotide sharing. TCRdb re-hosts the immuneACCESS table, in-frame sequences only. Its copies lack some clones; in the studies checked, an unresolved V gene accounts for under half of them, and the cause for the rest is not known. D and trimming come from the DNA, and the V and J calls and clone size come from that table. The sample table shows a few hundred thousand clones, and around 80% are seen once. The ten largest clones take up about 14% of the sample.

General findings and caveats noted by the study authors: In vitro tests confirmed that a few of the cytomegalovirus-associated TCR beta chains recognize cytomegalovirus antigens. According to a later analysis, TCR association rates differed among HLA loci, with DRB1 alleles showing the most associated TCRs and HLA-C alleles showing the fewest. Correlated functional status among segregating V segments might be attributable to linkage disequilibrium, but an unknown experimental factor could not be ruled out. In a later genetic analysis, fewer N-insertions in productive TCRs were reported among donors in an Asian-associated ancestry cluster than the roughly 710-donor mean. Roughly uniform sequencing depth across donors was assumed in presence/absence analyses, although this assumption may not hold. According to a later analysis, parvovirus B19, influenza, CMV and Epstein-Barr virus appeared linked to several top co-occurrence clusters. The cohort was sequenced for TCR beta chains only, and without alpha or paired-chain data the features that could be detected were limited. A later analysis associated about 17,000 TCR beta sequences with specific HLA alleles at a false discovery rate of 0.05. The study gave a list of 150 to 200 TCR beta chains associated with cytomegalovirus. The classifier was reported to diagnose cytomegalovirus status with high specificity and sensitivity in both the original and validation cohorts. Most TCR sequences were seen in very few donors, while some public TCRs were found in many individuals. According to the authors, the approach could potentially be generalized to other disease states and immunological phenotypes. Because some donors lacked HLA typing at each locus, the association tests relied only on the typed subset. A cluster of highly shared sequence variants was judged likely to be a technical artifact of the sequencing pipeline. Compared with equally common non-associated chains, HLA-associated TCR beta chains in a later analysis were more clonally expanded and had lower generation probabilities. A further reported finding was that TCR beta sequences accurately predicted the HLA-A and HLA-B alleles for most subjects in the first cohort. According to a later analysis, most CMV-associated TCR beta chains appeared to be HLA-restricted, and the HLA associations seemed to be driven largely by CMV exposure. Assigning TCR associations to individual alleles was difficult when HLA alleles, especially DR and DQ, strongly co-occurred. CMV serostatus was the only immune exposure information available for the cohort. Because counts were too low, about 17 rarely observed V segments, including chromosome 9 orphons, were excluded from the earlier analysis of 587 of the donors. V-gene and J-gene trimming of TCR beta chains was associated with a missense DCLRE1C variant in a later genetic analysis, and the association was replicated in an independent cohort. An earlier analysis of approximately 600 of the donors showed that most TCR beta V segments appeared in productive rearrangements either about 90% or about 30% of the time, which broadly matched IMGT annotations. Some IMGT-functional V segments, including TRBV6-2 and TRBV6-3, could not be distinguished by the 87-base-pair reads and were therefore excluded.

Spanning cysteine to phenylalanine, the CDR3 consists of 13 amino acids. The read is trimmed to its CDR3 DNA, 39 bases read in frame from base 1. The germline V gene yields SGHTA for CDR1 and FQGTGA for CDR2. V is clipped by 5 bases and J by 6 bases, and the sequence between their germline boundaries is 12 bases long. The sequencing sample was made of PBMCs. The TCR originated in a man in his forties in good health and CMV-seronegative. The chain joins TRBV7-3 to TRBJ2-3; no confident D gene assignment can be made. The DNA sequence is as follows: TGTGCCAGCAGCGAGGTACTGGATGATACGCAGTATTTT. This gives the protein CASSEVLDDTQYF.